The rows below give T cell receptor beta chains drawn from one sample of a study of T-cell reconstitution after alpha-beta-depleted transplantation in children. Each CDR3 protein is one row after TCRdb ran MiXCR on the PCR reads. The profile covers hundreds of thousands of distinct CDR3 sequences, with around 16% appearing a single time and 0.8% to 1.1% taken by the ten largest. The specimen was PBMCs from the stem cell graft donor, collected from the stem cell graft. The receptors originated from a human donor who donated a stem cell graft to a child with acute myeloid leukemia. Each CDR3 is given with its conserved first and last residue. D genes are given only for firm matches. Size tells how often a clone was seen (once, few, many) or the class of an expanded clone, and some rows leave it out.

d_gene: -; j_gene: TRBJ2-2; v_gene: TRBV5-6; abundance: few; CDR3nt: TGTGCCAGCAGCTCGGACAGCCTGAACACCGGGGAGCTGTTTTTT; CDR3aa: CASSSDSLNTGELFF
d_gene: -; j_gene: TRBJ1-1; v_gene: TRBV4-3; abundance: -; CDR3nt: TGCGCCAGCAGCCAAGATGAGGGAGCAACTGAAGCTTTCTTT; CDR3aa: CASSQDEGATEAFF
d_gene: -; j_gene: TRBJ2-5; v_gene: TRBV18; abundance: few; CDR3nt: TGTGCCAGCTCACCGCCCGGGACGGACAAAGAGACCCAGTACTTC; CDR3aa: CASSPPGTDKETQYF
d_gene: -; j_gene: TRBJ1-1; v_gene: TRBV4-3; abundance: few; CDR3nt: TGCGCCAGCAGCCAAGGTGGGGTAGGGAAGAACACTGAAGCTTTCTTT; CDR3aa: CASSQGGVGKNTEAFF
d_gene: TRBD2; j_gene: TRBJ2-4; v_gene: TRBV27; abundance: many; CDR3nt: TGTGCCAGCAGTTGGACGGGGGAGGGCATTCAGTACTTC; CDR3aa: CASSWTGEGIQYF
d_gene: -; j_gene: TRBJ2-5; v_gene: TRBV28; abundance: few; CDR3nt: TGTGCCAGCAGTTTAGCCCCGGCGGGGTACCAAGAGACCCAGTACTTC; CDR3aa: CASSLAPAGYQETQYF
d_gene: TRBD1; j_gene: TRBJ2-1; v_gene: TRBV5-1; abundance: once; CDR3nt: TGCGCCAGCAAGGACAGGCGAGATGACAATGAGCAGTTCTTC; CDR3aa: CASKDRRDDNEQFF
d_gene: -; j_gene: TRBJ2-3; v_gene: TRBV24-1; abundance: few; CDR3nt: TGTGCCACCAGTGATACACAAGATACGCAGTATTTT; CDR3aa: CATSDTQDTQYF
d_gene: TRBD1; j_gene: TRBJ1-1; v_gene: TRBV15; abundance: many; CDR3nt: TGTGCCACCAGCAGAATCCCGGACAGGGTGGGAACTGAAGCTTTCTTT; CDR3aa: CATSRIPDRVGTEAFF
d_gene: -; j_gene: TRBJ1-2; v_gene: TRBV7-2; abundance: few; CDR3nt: TGTGCCAGCAGCTTAGCGGGAGTAACGGGAGGCTACACCTTC; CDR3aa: CASSLAGVTGGYTF
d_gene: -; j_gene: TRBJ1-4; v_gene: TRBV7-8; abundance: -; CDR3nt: TGTGCCAGCAGCTTAGGGCGGACCACAACTAATGAAAAACTGTTTTTT; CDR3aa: CASSLGRTTTNEKLFF
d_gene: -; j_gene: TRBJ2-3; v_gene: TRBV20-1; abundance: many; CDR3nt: TGCAGTGCTATTGGAGGCGAGGGGGGAGTGTACGATACGCAGTATTTT; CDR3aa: CSAIGGEGGVYDTQYF
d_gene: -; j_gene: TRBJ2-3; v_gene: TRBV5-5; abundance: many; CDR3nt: TGTGCCAGCAGCTCAATCACAGATACGCAGTATTTT; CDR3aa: CASSSITDTQYF
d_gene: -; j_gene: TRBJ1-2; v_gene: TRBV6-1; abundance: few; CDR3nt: TGTGCCAGCAGCCCGGGACGCCCAGCTAACTATGGCTACACCTTC; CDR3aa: CASSPGRPANYGYTF
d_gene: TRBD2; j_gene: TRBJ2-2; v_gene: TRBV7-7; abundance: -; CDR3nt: TGTGCCAGCAGCTTAAGCGGGATGAGGGGCGGGGAGCTGTTTTTT; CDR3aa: CASSLSGMRGGELFF
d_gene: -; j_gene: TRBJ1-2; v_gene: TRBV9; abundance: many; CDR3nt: TGTGCCAGCAGCGTAGCCCAGGATCCCGTTAGCTATGGCTACACCTTC; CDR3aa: CASSVAQDPVSYGYTF
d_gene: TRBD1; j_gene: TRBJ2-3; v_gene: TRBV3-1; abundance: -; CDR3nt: TGTGCCAGCAGCCTCGGACAGGGGAGCGGGACAGATACGCAGTATTTT; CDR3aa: CASSLGQGSGTDTQYF
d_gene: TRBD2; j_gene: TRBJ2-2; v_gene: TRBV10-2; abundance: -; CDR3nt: TGCGCCAGCAGATATCCGACTAGCGGGGCTACACACTCGACCACCGGGGAGCTGTTTTTT; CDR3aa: CASRYPTSGATHSTTGELFF
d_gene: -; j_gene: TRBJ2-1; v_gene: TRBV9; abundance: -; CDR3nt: TGTGCCAGCAGTGGGACCGAACTTCTGGTCAATGAGCAGTTCTTC; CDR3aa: CASSGTELLVNEQFF
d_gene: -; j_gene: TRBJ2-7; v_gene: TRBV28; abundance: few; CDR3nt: TGTGCCAGCAGGGCGGCCGGTAGATACGAGCAGTACTTC; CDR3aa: CASRAAGRYEQYF
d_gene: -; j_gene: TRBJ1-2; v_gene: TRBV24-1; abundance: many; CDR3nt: TGTGCCACCAGTGTGGACGCCGACCGAGGCTACACCTTC; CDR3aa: CATSVDADRGYTF
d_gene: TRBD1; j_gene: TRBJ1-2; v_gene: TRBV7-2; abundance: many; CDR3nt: TGTGCCAGCAGCTTGGGGGGACAGGGGGCGGACTATGGCTACACCTTC; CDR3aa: CASSLGGQGADYGYTF
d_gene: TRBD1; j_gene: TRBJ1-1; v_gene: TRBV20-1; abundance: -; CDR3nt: TGCAGTGCTAGGGCCGGGACAGTGGTCCAAGCTTTCTTT; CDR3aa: CSARAGTVVQAFF
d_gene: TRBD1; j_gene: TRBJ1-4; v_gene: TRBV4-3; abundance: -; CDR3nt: TGCGCCAGCAGCCAAGATCAGACAGGGGGTAATGAAAAACTGTTTTTT; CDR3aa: CASSQDQTGGNEKLFF
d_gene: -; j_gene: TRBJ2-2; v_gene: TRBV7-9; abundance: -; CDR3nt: TGTGCCAGCAACGGGGGGCGCATCGGGGAGCTGTTTTTT; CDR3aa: CASNGGRIGELFF
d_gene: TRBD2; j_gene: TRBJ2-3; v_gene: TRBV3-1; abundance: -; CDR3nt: TGTGCCATCTGTTTACAAGCGGGGGGCGCTAGCACAGATACGCAGTATTTT; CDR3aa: CAICLQAGGASTDTQYF
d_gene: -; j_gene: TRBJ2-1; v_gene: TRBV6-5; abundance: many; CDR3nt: TGTGCCAGCAGTTATTTCCGGGGCCACAATGAGCAGTTCTTC; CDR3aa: CASSYFRGHNEQFF
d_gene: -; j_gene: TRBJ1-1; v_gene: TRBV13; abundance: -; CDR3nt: TGTGCCAGCAGTCGGGCCCTGGGGACTGAAGCTTTCTTT; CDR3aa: CASSRALGTEAFF
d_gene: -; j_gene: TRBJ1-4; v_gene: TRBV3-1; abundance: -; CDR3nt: TGTGCCTGCGGTAAACACCGGGACCGGACCGGACATCGCAAGGAAAAACTGTTTTTT; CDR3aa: CACGKHRDRTGHRKEKLFF
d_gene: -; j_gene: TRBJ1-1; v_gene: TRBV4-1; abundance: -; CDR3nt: TGCGCCAGCAGCCAAGGGCCCCGGATGAACACTGAAGCTTTCTTT; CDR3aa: CASSQGPRMNTEAFF
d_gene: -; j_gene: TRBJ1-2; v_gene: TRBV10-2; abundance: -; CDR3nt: TGCGCCAGCAGTGAGCGGGGACTTGCTGGCTACACCTTC; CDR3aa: CASSERGLAGYTF
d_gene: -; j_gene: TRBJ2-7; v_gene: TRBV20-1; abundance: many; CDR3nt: TGCAGTGCTGGATTAACACGCTTCAGGGTTATCGAGCAGTACTTC; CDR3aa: CSAGLTRFRVIEQYF
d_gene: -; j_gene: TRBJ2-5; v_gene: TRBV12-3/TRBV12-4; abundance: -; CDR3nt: TGTGCCAGCAGTATGGACACGGCCCAGTACTTC; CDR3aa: CASSMDTAQYF
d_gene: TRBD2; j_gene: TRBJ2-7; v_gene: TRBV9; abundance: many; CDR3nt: TGTGCCAGCAGCTTTAGCGGGGGGGCCCACGAGCAGTACTTC; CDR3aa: CASSFSGGAHEQYF
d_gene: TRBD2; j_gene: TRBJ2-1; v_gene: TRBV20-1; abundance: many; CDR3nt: TGCAGTGCTAGCAGGCGCGGGGGGGCATATGAGCAGTTCTTC; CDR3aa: CSASRRGGAYEQFF
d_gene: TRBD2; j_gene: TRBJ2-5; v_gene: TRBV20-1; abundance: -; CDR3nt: TGCAGTGCTAGAGATTTTGCTAGCGGGGGGGCGTGGGAGACCCAGTACTTC; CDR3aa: CSARDFASGGAWETQYF
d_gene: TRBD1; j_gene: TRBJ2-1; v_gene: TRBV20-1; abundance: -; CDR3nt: TGCAGTGCTAGAGCGAGGGGGCCACAAAACTACAATGAGCAGTTCTTC; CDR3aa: CSARARGPQNYNEQFF